The 12 T cell receptor beta chains below were found in one sample sequenced in a study of somatic mutations in cytotoxic T cells in rheumatoid arthritis. The repertoire was sequenced with immunoSEQ multiplex PCR; TCRdb's copy has only in-frame clones and lacks some. The sample shows 9,500 to 15,000 clones, over 70% of them seen only once. Sample: CD8+ T cells sorted from blood. The receptors were sampled from a man aged 45-65 years in good health.

The V gene is TRBV7-6, the J gene TRBJ2-3; 12 bases align to TRBD2. V lost 4 bases, J lost 1 base, and 0 bases stayed unmatched. Germline CDR1 SGHVS, CDR2 FNYEAQ. The CDR3 is 15 amino acids. The CDR3 sequence is CASSSSGGGTDTQYF. The CDR3 coding sequence is TGTGCCAGCAGCTCTAGCGGGGGGGGCACAGATACGCAGTATTTT.

About this clone itself: One end of the junction does not line up with germline, which may come from a read error. The V gene is TRBV4-2, the J gene TRBJ2-1; 7 positions match TRBD1. The CDR3 loop spans 12 amino acids. Germline V gives CDR1 LGHNA, CDR2 YNFKEQ. The DNA for the CDR3 is TGTGCCAGCAGCCCCACAGACAGGGTGGTTGTCTTC. It is translated as CASSPTDRVVVF.

This chain joins TRBV10-3 and TRBJ2-7; 7 bases map to TRBD2. Germline V gene lookup returns CDR1 ENHRY and CDR2 SYGVKD. The CDR3 spans 16 residues. Losses at the gene ends were 4 bases for V and 5 bases for J; bases not matched to a gene: 14. CDR3 nucleotide sequence: TGTGCCATCAGTGGGTCCTCGCGGGAGTTACTCCACGAGCAGTACTTC. Translating it yields CAISGSSRELLHEQYF.

The chain uses TRBV27 and TRBJ2-1; TRBD2 aligns across 7 bases. The trim removed 6 bases at V and 10 bases at J, leaving 6 bases unmatched. This CDR3 has 12 residues. CDR1 and CDR2 from the germline V gene are MNHEY and SMNVEV (reference sequence). CDR3: CASSLRGLEQFF. The CDR3 DNA reads as TGTGCCAGCAGCCTAAGGGGACTAGAGCAGTTCTTC.

V is TRBV21-1 and J is TRBJ2-3; no check of the table's D call, TRBD1, against the DNA was made. TRBV21-1 is deemed a pseudogene. The CDR3 extends over 15 amino acids. The CDR3 region is CASSTSTGSTDTQYF. The CDR3 DNA follows: TGTGCCAGCAGCACCTCGACAGGGAGCACAGATACGCAGTATTTT.

By sample fraction, this clone is large. V gene TRBV9 combines with J gene TRBJ2-7; D not resolved. CDR3 size: 15 residues. V was clipped by 0 bases and J by 2 bases, with 12 bases between them. Germline V CDR1 and CDR2: SGDLS, YYNGEE. The CDR3, as DNA: TGTGCCAGCAGCGTAGGGTTTGGGCGCACCTACGAGCAGTACTTC. Translation gives CASSVGFGRTYEQYF.

This clone is a singleton in its sample. V is TRBV6-5 and J is TRBJ1-2; D is undetermined. V lost 5 bases, J lost 4 bases, and 17 bases lay in between. Germline V lookup: CDR1 MNHEY, CDR2 SVGAGI. CDR3 length: 15 residues. CDR3 DNA: TGTGCCAGCAGTACCAAAGGTCTTCCTCTCTATGGCTACACCTTC. As protein: CASSTKGLPLYGYTF.

This clone was seen more than once but under ten times. The chain recombines TRBV11-1 with TRBJ1-1; TRBD1 is a possible D gene (6 bases). CDR3 length: 13 residues. Germline CDR1 SGHAT, CDR2 FQDESV (reference sequence). Trimming shortened V by 5 bases and J by 5 bases, and 12 bases separated the two germline ends. The CDR3 spells CASSPYRETEAFF. The CDR3 DNA is TGTGCCAGCAGCCCGTACAGGGAAACTGAAGCTTTCTTT.

The chain uses TRBV5-1 and TRBJ1-4; no firm D call. Germline-derived CDR1 and CDR2 are SGHRS and YFSETQ. There are 13 residues in the CDR3. V shed 0 bases and J shed 3 bases, with 3 bases lying between them. The CDR3 reads CASSLGPNEKLFF. For the CDR3, the DNA is TGCGCCAGCAGCTTGGGGCCTAATGAAAAACTGTTTTTT.

This clone was seen more than once but under ten times. V is TRBV27 and J is TRBJ2-7, with 9 bases that match TRBD2. Losses at the gene ends were 9 bases for V and 2 bases for J; bases not matched to a gene: 11. The germline CDR1 and CDR2 sequences are MNHEY and SMNVEV (reference sequence). The CDR3 contains 15 residues. CDR3 amino acids: CASRPGTSIPYEQYF. The CDR3 DNA is TGTGCCAGTCGCCCCGGGACTAGCATACCCTACGAGCAGTACTTC.

The CDR3: CASSANRGFDTEAFF. CDR3 nucleotide sequence: TGTGCCAGCAGCGCCAACAGGGGATTCGACACTGAAGCTTTCTTT. The chain joins TRBV5-4 to TRBJ1-1, with TRBD1 matching 7 bases. This CDR3 has 15 amino acids. V shed 4 bases, J shed 3 bases, and the junction held 9 bases outside the gene matches. Looked up from germline, CDR1 is SGHNT and CDR2 is YYREEE (reference sequence).

The chain combines TRBV4-3 with TRBJ2-7, with 11 bases matching TRBD1. In germline, CDR1 is LGHNA, CDR2 YSLEER. V lost 4 bases, J lost 5 bases, and 4 bases stayed unmatched. CDR3 length equals 14 residues. CDR3 in DNA: TGCGCCAGCAGCCGTGGGGGACAGGGGGACGAGCAGTACTTC. It yields the protein CASSRGGQGDEQYF.